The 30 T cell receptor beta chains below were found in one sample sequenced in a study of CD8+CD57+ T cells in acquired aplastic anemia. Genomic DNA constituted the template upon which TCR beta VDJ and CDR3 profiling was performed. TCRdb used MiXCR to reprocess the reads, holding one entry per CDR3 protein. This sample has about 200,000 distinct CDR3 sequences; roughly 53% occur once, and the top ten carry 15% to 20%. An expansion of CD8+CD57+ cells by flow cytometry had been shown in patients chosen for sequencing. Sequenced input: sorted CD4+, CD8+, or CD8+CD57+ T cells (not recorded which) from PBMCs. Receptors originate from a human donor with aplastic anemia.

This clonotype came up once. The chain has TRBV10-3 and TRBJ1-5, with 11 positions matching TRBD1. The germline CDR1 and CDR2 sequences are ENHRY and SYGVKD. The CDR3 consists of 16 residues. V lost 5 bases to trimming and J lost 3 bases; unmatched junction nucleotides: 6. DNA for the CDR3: TGTGCCATCAGTCCGGGACAGGGGGTCCCCAATCAGCCCCAGCATTTT. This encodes CAISPGQGVPNQPQHF.

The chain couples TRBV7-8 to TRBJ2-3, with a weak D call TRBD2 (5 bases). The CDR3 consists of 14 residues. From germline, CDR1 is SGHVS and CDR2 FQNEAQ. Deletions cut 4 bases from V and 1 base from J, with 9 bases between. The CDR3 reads CASSSPGGTDTQYF. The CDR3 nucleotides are TGTGCCAGCAGCTCCCCCGGGGGCACAGATACGCAGTATTTT.

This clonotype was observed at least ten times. The CDR3 sequence: CATSDFRALSPLHF. The CDR3 DNA sequence: TGTGCCACCAGTGATTTTCGGGCGTTGTCACCCCTCCACTTT. The chain links TRBV24-1 to TRBJ1-6; D ambiguous. This CDR3 is built from 14 residues. Trimming cost V 1 base and J 10 bases, with 10 bases left between them. Germline CDR1 KGHDR, CDR2 SFDVKD.

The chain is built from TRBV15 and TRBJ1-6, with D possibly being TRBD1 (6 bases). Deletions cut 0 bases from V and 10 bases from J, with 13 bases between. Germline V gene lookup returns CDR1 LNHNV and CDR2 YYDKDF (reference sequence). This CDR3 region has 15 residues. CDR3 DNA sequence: TGTGCCACCAGCAGAGAGAGGGGGGTAAACTCACCCCTCCACTTT. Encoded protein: CATSRERGVNSPLHF.

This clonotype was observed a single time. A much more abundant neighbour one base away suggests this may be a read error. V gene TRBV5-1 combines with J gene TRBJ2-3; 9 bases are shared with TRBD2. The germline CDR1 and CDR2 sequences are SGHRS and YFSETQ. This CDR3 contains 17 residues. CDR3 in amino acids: CAGSLVSSGVSTDTQYF. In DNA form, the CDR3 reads TGCGCCGGCAGCCTAGTTTCTAGCGGGGTATCGACAGATACGCAGTATTTT.

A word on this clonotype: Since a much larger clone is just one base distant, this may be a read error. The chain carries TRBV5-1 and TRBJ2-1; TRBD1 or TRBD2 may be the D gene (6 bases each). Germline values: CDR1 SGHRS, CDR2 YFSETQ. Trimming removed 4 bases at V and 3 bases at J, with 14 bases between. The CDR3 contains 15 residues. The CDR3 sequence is CASSPGGGDYNEQFF. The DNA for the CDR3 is TGCGCCAGCAGCCCTGGGGGCGGGGACTACAATGAGCAGTTCTTC.

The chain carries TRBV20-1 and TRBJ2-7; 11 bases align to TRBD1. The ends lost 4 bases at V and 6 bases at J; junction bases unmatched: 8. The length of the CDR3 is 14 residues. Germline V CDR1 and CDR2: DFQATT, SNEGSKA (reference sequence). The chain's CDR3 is CSANLGQGGVEQYF. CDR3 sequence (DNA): TGCAGTGCTAATCTGGGACAGGGGGGCGTCGAGCAGTACTTC.

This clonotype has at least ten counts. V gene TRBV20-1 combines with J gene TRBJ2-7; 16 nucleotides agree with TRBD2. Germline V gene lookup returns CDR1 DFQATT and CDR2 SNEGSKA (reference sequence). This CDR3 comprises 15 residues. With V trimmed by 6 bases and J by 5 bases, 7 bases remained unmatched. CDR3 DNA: TGCAGTGCAGGGACTAGCGGGGGGGCAAGGAACGAGCAGTACTTC. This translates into CSAGTSGGARNEQYF.

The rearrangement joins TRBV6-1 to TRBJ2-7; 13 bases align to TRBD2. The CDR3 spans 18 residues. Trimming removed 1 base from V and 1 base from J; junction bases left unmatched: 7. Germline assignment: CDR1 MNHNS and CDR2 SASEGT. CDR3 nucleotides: TGTGCCAGCAGTGAAGGCACTAGCGGGGGGGCCAAATCCTACGAGCAGTACTTC. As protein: CASSEGTSGGAKSYEQYF.

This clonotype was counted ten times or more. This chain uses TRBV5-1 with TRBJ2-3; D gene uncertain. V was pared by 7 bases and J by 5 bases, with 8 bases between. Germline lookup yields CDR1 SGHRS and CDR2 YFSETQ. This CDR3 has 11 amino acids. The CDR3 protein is CASQLLDTQYF. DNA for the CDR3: TGCGCCAGCCAACTTCTAGATACGCAGTATTTT.

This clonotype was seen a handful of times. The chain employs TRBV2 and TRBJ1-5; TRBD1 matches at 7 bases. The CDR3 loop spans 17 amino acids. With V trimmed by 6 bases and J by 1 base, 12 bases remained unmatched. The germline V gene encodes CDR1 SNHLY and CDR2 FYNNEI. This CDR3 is CASSDRAPPASNQPQHF. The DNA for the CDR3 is TGTGCCAGCAGCGACAGGGCCCCGCCGGCGAGCAATCAGCCCCAGCATTTT.

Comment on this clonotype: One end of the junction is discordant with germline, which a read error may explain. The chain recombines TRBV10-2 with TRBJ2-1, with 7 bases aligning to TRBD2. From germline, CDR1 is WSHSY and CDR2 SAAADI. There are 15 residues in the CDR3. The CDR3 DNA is TGCGCCAACGGCCGGGACTATGAGCTTCGTAGCGAGCAGTCCTTC. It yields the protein CANGRDYELRSEQSF.

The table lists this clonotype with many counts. CDR3 bases: TGCAGTGCTAGCGACAGGGCGAGGGGCAATCAGCCCCAGCATTTT. It yields the protein CSASDRARGNQPQHF. The rearrangement joins TRBV20-1 to TRBJ1-5, with 7 bases matching TRBD1. J lost 2 bases, V lost 3 bases, and 7 bases had no gene match. The CDR3 loop spans 15 amino acids. The germline V gene has CDR1 DFQATT and CDR2 SNEGSKA (reference sequence).

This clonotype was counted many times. CDR3 loop: CASRGDIYGDQPQHF. The CDR3 region has the DNA TGTGCCAGCAGGGGAGACATCTACGGGGATCAGCCCCAGCATTTT. The rearrangement joins TRBV6-5 to TRBJ1-5; no clear D. The CDR3 sequence is 15 residues long. Germline values: CDR1 MNHEY, CDR2 SVGAGI. V was pared by 6 bases and J by 5 bases, with 17 bases between.

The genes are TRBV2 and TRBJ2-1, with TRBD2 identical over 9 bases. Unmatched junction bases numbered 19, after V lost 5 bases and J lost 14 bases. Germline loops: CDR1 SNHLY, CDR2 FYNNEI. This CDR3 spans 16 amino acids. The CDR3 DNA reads TGTGCCAGCAGTCCACCTGGGGCGGGGGGGCCTTCTGTGGAGTTCTTC. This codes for CASSPPGAGGPSVEFF.

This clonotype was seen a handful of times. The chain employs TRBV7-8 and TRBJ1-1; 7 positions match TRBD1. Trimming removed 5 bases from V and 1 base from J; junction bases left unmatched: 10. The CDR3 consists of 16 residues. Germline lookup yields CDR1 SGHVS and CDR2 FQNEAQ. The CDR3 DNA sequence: TGTGCCAGCAGCCCAGGAGGACAGGTTGGGAACACTGAAGCTTTCTTT. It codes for CASSPGGQVGNTEAFF.

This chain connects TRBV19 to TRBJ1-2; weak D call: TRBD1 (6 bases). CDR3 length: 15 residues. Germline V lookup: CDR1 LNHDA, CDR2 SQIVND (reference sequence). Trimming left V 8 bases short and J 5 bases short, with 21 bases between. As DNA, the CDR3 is TGTGCCAGTCAACCCGCGGGGGCAGGGGAATATGGCTACACCTTC. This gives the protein CASQPAGAGEYGYTF. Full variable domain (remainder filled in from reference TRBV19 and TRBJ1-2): DGGITQSPKYLFRKEGQNVTLSCEQNLNHDAMYWYRQDPGQGLRLIYYSQIVNDFQKGDIAEGYSVSREKKESFPLTVTSAQKNPTAFYLCASQPAGAGEYGYTFGSGTRLTVV.

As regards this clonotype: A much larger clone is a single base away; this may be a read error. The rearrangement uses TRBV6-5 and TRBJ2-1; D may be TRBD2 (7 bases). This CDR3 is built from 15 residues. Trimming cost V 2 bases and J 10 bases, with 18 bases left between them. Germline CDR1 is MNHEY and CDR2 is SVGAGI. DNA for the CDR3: TGTGCCAGCAGTTACAGGGGGGGGAGCTCCTACGAGCAGTTCTTC. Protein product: CASSYRGGSSYEQFF.

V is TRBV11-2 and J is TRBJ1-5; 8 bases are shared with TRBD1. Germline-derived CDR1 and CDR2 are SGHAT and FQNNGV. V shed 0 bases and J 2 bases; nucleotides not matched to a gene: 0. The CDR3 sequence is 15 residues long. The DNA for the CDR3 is TGTGCCAGCAGCTTAGAACAGGGGGGCAATCAGCCCCAGCATTTT. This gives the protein CASSLEQGGNQPQHF.

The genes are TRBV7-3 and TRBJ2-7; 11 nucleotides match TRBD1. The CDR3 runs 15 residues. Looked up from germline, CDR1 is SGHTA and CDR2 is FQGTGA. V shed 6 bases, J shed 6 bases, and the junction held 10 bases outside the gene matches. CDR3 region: CASSGGGQGGVEQYF. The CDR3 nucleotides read TGTGCCAGCAGTGGGGGGGGACAGGGGGGCGTCGAGCAGTACTTC.

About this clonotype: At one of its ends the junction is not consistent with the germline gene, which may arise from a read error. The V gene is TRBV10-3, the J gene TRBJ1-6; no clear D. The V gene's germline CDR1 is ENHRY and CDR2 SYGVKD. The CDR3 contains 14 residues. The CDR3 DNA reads TGTGCCATCTCAGACGGACGGGATAATTCACCCCCCCACTTT. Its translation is CAISDGRDNSPPHF.

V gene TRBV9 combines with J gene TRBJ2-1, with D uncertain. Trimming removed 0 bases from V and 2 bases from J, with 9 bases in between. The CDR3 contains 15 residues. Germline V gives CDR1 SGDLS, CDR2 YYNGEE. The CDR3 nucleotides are TGTGCCAGCAGCGTAGCTTGGACGACCTACAATGAGCAGTTCTTC. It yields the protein CASSVAWTTYNEQFF.

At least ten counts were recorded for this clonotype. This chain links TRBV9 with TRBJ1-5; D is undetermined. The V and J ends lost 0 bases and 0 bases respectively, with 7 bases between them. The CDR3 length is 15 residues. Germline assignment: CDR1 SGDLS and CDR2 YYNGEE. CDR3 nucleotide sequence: TGTGCCAGCAGCGTAGACGTCCGTAGCAATCAGCCCCAGCATTTT. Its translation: CASSVDVRSNQPQHF.

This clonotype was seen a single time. The CDR3 sequence: CASSFTGTDTQYF. The CDR3 bases are TGTGCCAGCAGTTTTACAGGGACAGATACGCAGTATTTT. This sequence joins TRBV7-7 and TRBJ2-3; a weak D match, TRBD1 (6 bases). V lost 6 bases and J lost 3, with 10 bases in between. Germline V gene data show CDR1 as SSHAT and CDR2 as FNYEAQ (reference sequence). The CDR3 loop spans 13 amino acids.

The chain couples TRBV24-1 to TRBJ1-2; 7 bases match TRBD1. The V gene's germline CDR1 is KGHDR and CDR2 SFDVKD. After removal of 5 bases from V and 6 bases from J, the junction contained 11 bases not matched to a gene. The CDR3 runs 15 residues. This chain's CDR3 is CATSGKTGKADGYTF. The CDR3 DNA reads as TGTGCCACCAGTGGCAAGACAGGGAAGGCGGATGGCTACACCTTC.

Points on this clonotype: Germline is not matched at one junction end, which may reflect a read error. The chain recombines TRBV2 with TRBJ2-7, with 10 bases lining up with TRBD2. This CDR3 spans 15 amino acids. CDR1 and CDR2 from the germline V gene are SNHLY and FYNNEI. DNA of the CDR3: TGTGCCACCAGTGATTTTGAGCGGGAGGGCTACGAGCAGTACTTC. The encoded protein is CATSDFEREGYEQYF.

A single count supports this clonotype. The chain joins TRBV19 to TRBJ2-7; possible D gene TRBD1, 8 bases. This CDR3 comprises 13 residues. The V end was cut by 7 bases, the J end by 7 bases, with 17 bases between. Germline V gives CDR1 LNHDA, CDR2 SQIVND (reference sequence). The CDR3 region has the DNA TGTGCCAGTACCACACAGGGGGGGGAGGAGCAGTACTTC. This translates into CASTTQGGEEQYF.

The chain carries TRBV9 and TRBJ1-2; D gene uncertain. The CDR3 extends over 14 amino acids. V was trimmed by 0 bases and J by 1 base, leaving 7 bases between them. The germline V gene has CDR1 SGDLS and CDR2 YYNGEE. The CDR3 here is CASSVGIHNYGYTF. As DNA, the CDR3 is TGTGCCAGCAGCGTAGGGATCCATAACTATGGCTACACCTTC.

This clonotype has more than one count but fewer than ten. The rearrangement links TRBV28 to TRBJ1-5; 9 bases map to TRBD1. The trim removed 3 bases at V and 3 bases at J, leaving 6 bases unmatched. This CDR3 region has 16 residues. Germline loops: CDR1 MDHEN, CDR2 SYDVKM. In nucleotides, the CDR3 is TGTGCCAGCAGTTTCTATGGGACAGGGACCAATCAGCCCCAGCATTTT. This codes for CASSFYGTGTNQPQHF.

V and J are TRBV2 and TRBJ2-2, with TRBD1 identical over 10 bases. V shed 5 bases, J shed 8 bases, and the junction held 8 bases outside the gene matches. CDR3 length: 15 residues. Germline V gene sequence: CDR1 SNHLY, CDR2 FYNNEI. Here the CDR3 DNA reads TGTGCCAGCAGTACCGGGACAGGGGCCAGAGGGGAGCTGTTTTTT. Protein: CASSTGTGARGELFF. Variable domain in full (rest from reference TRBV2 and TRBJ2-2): EPEVTQTPSHQVTQMGQEVILRCVPISNHLYFYWYRQILGQKVEFLVSFYNNEISEKSEIFDDQFSVERPDGSNFTLKIRSTKLEDSAMYFCASSTGTGARGELFFGEGSRLTVL.